The 13 T cell receptor beta chains in this list originate from one sample, sequenced in a study of early T cells in non-severe SARS-CoV-2 infection. TCRdb itself ran the 5' RACE reads through MiXCR, one entry per CDR3 protein. The sample lists 46,000 or so distinct CDR3 sequences, around 6.8% occurring once. The sequenced sample consisted of whole blood. These receptors came from an adult who was a healthcare worker with PCR-confirmed SARS-CoV-2 infection or an uninfected control (not recorded which).

This chain joins TRBV7-2 and TRBJ2-5; no firm D call. Trimming took 1 base from V and 5 from J, leaving 8 bases between them. Germline V gene lookup returns CDR1 SGHTA and CDR2 FQGNSA. CDR3 size: 13 residues. CDR3 protein: CASSLVLGETQYF. The CDR3 nucleotides are TGTGCCAGCAGCTTAGTACTGGGGGAGACCCAGTACTTC.

This chain joins TRBV5-1 and TRBJ2-7; maybe TRBD1 (6 bases). Looked up from germline, CDR1 is SGHRS and CDR2 is YFSETQ. This CDR3 has 16 amino acids. V was pared by 4 bases and J by 5 bases, with 22 bases between. As DNA, the CDR3 is TGCGCCAGCAGCCAAAACTCGAGACAGGCGACCGACGAGCAGTACTTC. Amino acids: CASSQNSRQATDEQYF.

V and J are TRBV13 and TRBJ2-3; 9 positions match TRBD2. The germline V gene encodes CDR1 PRHDT and CDR2 FYEKMQ (reference sequence). The V and J ends lost 3 bases and 0 bases, in that order; junction bases with no gene match: 7. CDR3 length: 17 residues. The CDR3 is CASSFLPTSGSTDTQYF. CDR3 bases: TGTGCCAGCAGCTTCTTACCGACTAGCGGAAGCACAGATACGCAGTATTTT.

This chain uses TRBV14 with TRBJ1-2, with D unresolved. Germline V gene lookup returns CDR1 SGHDN and CDR2 FVKESK. V was shortened by 0 bases and J by 8 bases, with 13 bases between the two germline ends. This CDR3 region has 14 residues. The CDR3 region has the DNA TGTGCCAGCAGCCAAGATGATATGCCCTCCGGCTACACCTTC. This encodes CASSQDDMPSGYTF. Drawing the rest from reference TRBV14 and TRBJ1-2, the complete variable domain is EAGVTQFPSHSVIEKGQTVTLRCDPISGHDNLYWYRRVMGKEIKFLLHFVKESKQDESGMPNNRFLAERTGGTYSTLKVQPAELEDSGVYFCASSQDDMPSGYTFGSGTRLTVV.

This clonotype was recorded at least ten times. J is TRBJ1-1 and V is TRBV12-3 or TRBV12-4; D perhaps matches TRBD1 (6 bases). Trimming cost V 6 bases and J 6 bases, with 23 bases left between them. The CDR3 extends over 16 amino acids. CDR3 region: CASSPGTGAKRAEAFF. The CDR3 DNA reads as TGTGCCAGCAGCCCTGGGACGGGGGCGAAGCGAGCTGAAGCTTTCTTT.

This clonotype showed up just a few times. V usage is TRBV12-3 or TRBV12-4 and J usage is TRBJ2-7; 8 bases line up with TRBD1. CDR3 size: 14 residues. V lost 3 bases and J lost 4; bases outside the gene matches: 5. CDR3 amino acids: CASSLQGANYEQYF. CDR3 bases: TGTGCCAGCAGTTTGCAGGGGGCAAATTACGAGCAGTACTTC.

J is TRBJ2-5 and V is TRBV27; a weak D match, TRBD2 (6 bases). Trimming removed 7 bases at V and 5 bases at J, with 17 bases between. Germline-derived CDR1 and CDR2 are MNHEY and SMNVEV (reference sequence). The CDR3 runs 14 residues. The CDR3 protein is CASTSTWGRETQYF. Here the CDR3 DNA reads TGTGCCAGCACCTCTACCTGGGGGAGGGAGACCCAGTACTTC.

This clonotype was seen ten or more times. This sequence joins TRBV15 and TRBJ1-1; tentatively, D is TRBD1 (5 bases). Trimming pared 0 bases from V and 0 bases from J, leaving 8 bases between. In germline, CDR1 is LNHNV, CDR2 YYDKDF (reference sequence). This CDR3 contains 15 residues. The CDR3 DNA reads TGTGCCACCAGCAGAGATCGGGGGATGAACACTGAAGCTTTCTTT. It codes for CATSRDRGMNTEAFF. The whole variable domain, remainder taken from reference TRBV15 and TRBJ1-1, is DAMVIQNPRYQVTQFGKPVTLSCSQTLNHNVMYWYQQKSSQAPKLLFHYYDKDFNNEADTPDNFQSRRPNTSFCFLDIRSPGLGDTAMYLCATSRDRGMNTEAFFGQGTRLTVV.

This clonotype was counted at least ten times. The V gene is TRBV28, the J gene TRBJ2-1; 10 bases match TRBD2. Unmatched junction bases numbered 3, after V lost 3 bases and J lost 4 bases. Looked up from germline, CDR1 is MDHEN and CDR2 is SYDVKM. The CDR3 is made up of 15 amino acids. The CDR3 DNA sequence: TGTGCCAGCAGTTTCCTAGCGGGGGTGTACAATGAGCAGTTCTTC. Protein: CASSFLAGVYNEQFF.

V gene TRBV2 combines with J gene TRBJ1-5; no reliable D call. The CDR3 runs to 12 residues. Trimming stripped 7 bases from V and 3 bases from J, with 7 bases between. CDR1 is SNHLY and CDR2 is FYNNEI in the germline V gene. The CDR3, as DNA: TGTGCCAGCACCGGAGACAATCAGCCCCAGCATTTT. Translation: CASTGDNQPQHF. The whole variable domain, remainder taken from reference TRBV2 and TRBJ1-5, is EPEVTQTPSHQVTQMGQEVILRCVPISNHLYFYWYRQILGQKVEFLVSFYNNEISEKSEIFDDQFSVERPDGSNFTLKIRSTKLEDSAMYFCASTGDNQPQHFGDGTRLSIL.

In this sample, this clonotype turned up many times. The chain has TRBV7-2 and TRBJ1-4; the match to TRBD1 covers 7 bases. The junction had 4 bases not matched to a gene; V was cut back by 5 bases and J by 1 base. CDR1 is SGHTA and CDR2 is FQGNSA in the germline V gene. CDR3 length: 15 residues. The chain's CDR3 is CASSPRQGTNEKLFF. CDR3 sequence (DNA): TGTGCCAGCAGCCCCAGACAGGGAACTAATGAAAAACTGTTTTTT.

Ten or more counts support this clonotype. The V call is TRBV9, the J call TRBJ2-2, with 9 positions matching TRBD2. Germline CDR1 SGDLS, CDR2 YYNGEE. This CDR3 has 14 amino acids. V trimming: 4 bases; J trimming: 6 bases; junction bases outside the gene matches: 4. This CDR3 is CASSFSGGPGELFF. The CDR3 coding sequence is TGTGCCAGCAGCTTTAGCGGGGGCCCCGGGGAGCTGTTTTTT.

This clonotype occurred a few times. The chain carries TRBV14 and TRBJ1-6; 7 bases agree with TRBD1. This CDR3 region has 15 residues. The germline gives CDR1 SGHDN, CDR2 FVKESK. J gave up 4 bases and V 9 bases, and 9 bases lay outside the gene matches. CDR3 coding DNA: TGTGCCAGTAACCGGGGACAGACTTATAATTCACCCCTCCACTTT. Translation gives CASNRGQTYNSPLHF.